This T cell receptor (beta chain) appears in the sequencing data of a study of blood T cell repertoires in COVID-19. Study in general: Acute and convalescent COVID-19 samples came from the United States, Italy and Spain. T cells, B-cell-depleted T cells, or PBMCs supplied cDNA or gDNA.

V lost 6 bases and J lost 4; bases outside the gene matches: 5. The CDR3 length is 13 residues. Germline lookup yields CDR1 SNHLY and CDR2 FYNNEI. Per the original data handling: Counts of nucleated cells, estimated from reference gene primer amplification, were obtained. TCRdb keeps only in-frame clones here, not all; method: immunoSEQ multiplex PCR. Clone size and V and J calls were adopted from that table, with D and trimming inferred from the DNA. Altogether approximately 160,000 clones are present, around 84% being singletons, with the ten largest covering roughly 20%. The sample comprised peripheral blood. This sequence was found in a woman over 75 with acute or convalescent COVID-19. This chain joins TRBV2 and TRBJ1-1; TRBD1 aligns across 7 bases. CDR3 sequence (DNA): TGTGCCAGCAGACAGGGGCTTGGCACTGAAGCTTTCTTT. It is translated as CASRQGLGTEAFF. The entire variable domain, with the rest obtained from reference TRBV2 and TRBJ1-1, is as follows: EPEVTQTPSHQVTQMGQEVILRCVPISNHLYFYWYRQILGQKVEFLVSFYNNEISEKSEIFDDQFSVERPDGSNFTLKIRSTKLEDSAMYFCASRQGLGTEAFFGQGTRLTVV.